This T cell receptor (beta chain) was found in a study of T cells in Graves' hyperthyroidism and ophthalmopathy. Uncontrolled infection, other autoimmune disease, pregnancy or lactation disqualified patients from enrolment. Trimming removed 5 bases from V and 5 bases from J, with 22 bases in between. This CDR3 region has 16 residues. Per the germline V gene, CDR1 is SGHDT and CDR2 is YYEEEE. Amplification of TCR beta CDR3 regions was performed using RNA transcripts as template. First-round RT-PCR of the TCR CDR3 relied on the HTBI primer set. One entry per CDR3 protein results from TCRdb running MiXCR on the multiplex PCR reads. The top ten clones hold about a third of a sample with about 760,000 distinct CDR3 sequences, 30% to 40% of them seen once.

Sequencing was performed on blood. The clonotype was recovered from a woman aged 40-49 years with Graves' hyperthyroidism. The chain has TRBV5-6 and TRBJ1-2; D not certain. The CDR3 DNA is TGTGCCAGCAGTCGAACACTGTGGCGGATCCATTATGGCTACACCTTC. It encodes CASSRTLWRIHYGYTF.